This TCR beta chain emerged from a study of vaccination and CD4 T cells after COVID-19 (dated 2022 in TCRdb). Background for the entire study: SARS-CoV-2 positivity had been established in the convalescent patients by nasal swab PCR, and mild disease was recorded in about 9 of these patients and severe disease in one. Each participant got two doses of either the Pfizer-BioNTech BNT162b2 vaccine (n=8) or the Moderna mRNA-1273 vaccine (n=2). As controls, cultures received a CEFX viral epitope pool (the positive control), an HIV-1 Nef peptide pool (the negative control), or no peptide at all. Overlapping spike peptide pools from SARS-CoV-2 and from the common cold coronaviruses HCoV-NL63, HCoV-OC43 and HCoV-229E were used as culture stimuli. In approximately eleven COVID-19 convalescent patients and 4 infection-naive healthy vaccine recipients, the spike-specific CD4+ TCR repertoire before mRNA vaccination was compared with the repertoire after mRNA vaccination. The convalescent cohort included six males and four females, with two Hispanic individuals, seven Caucasians, two Asians and one multiracial person. Post-COVID blood samples from convalescent patients were collected a median of around 100 days after diagnosis, with a range of 35 to 161 days. Post-vaccine blood samples were taken a median of approximately 76 days after the second vaccine dose, with a range of roughly 14 to 241 days.

The paper's findings and limits, for the study overall: An increase in the median number of SARS-CoV-2-reactive clonotypes from approximately 20 after infection to 35 to 40 after vaccination was observed, but the change was not found to be significant. The number of convalescent patients in the study was relatively small, and the study did not examine early timepoints following natural infection. Nearly all vaccine-specific clones in convalescent patients (304 of 307) were mono-reactive for SARS-CoV-2 spike rather than cross-reactive with common cold coronaviruses. Among the post-vaccine SARS-CoV-2-reactive clones in convalescent patients, a median 86.3% showed up only after vaccination, which suggests vaccine-specific priming.

As regards this clonotype: Which antigen it targets is not known. Within one base of it there is no much larger clone, and no base qualities were kept.

Interpreted using the paper, the treatment or condition label stands for: approximately 10-day PBMC culture with coronavirus spike peptide pools or control peptides (ViraFEST assay). The study used the ViraFEST assay, which expanded antigen-specific T cells with peptide pools and then identified expanded clonotypes by TCR sequencing. The convalescent patients' positive SARS-CoV-2 PCR tests were from March to December 2020, which was before the Alpha, Beta and Delta variants emerged in the United States. Each well held millions of PBMCs cultured with 10 ug/ml peptide pools in IMDM containing approximately 5% human AB serum and roughly 10 IU/ml IL-2. On days 3 and 7, half of the culture medium was replaced with fresh IL-2-containing medium. CD4+ T cells were isolated after approximately ten days of culture through negative selection using the EasySep CD4+ T cell isolation kit. Ficoll-Paque Plus gradient centrifugation was used to isolate PBMCs from whole blood, and the isolated PBMCs were then either used fresh or cryopreserved at -140C. Culture conditions were generally each tested in triplicate wells.

The library was made by PCR. TCR sequencing of DNA from cultured CD4+ T cells used the Oncomine TCR Beta short-read assay at the Johns Hopkins FTIC core. Genomic DNA was extracted from the cultured CD4+ T cells with the QIAamp micro DNA kit. Oncomine TCR Beta libraries made from cultured CD4+ T cells were pooled using unique dual indexes and sequenced on an Illumina iSeq 100. The authors processed their data as follows. Non-productive sequences were removed, and CDR3s not starting with C, not ending with F or W, or shorter than 7 amino acids were discarded. The MANAFEST web application was used to identify antigen-specific clonotypes by comparing peptide-stimulated wells against reference wells and other culture wells. An FDR below 0.05, an odds ratio above 5, and a productive frequency above 0.1% in at least two of three replicate wells were required for clones to be considered positive. Clonotypes that were significantly expanded in both SARS-CoV-2 spike wells and at least one common cold coronavirus spike condition were defined as cross-reactive. Levenshtein distances (stringdist) and unrooted phylogenetic trees (ape) in R version 3.6.1 were used to assess CDR3 homology. TCRdb took the public reads, trimmed them with fastp at Q25, ran MiXCR for clone calling and kept in-frame beta chains. Each entry merges the rows of one CDR3 protein and shows their most common DNA and genes. TCRdb, not the authors, supplied the V and J calls. The table for this sample lists 15,000 to 17,000 distinct CDR3 sequences; about three quarters of them were counted only once. 9.5% to 13% of the sample rests with the top ten.

Based on the germline V gene, the CDR1 and CDR2 sequences are KGHDR and SFDVKD. Relative to germline, V is missing 4 bases and J is missing 8 bases, with 11 bases of the junction outside any gene match. There are 16 amino acids in the CDR3, from cysteine to phenylalanine inclusive. Of the read, only the CDR3 DNA is kept; its 48 bases are in frame from base 1. The source is a human donor who had recovered from COVID-19. The chain is encoded by TRBV24-1 joined to TRBJ2-3; 10 junctional bases match TRBD1. Sample: CD4+ T cells from blood, cultured in vitro. The CDR3 protein: CATSDRTGGDQRTQYF. The DNA sequence follows: TGTGCCACCAGTGACCGGACAGGGGGTGACCAACGTACGCAGTATTTT.